One sample yielded the 29 T cell receptor beta chains listed below, sequenced in a study of blood T cell repertoires in COVID-19. Data came from immunoSEQ multiplex PCR; TCRdb stores just in-frame clones and leaves some out. The repertoire holds 200,000 to 250,000 clones, around nine tenths seen once, with more than 2.5% in the top ten. Material for sequencing was peripheral blood. These receptors were taken from a man aged 55 to 70 with acute or convalescent COVID-19.

In the case of this clone: Other DNA sequences within the sample encode an identical CDR3. This chain uses TRBV28 with TRBJ1-6; perhaps TRBD1 as D (5 bases). The length of the CDR3 is 15 residues. V was cut by 3 bases and J by 7 bases, with 13 bases left in between. Germline lookup yields CDR1 MDHEN and CDR2 SYDVKM. CDR3 sequence: CASSLPQGINSPLHF. The CDR3, as DNA: TGTGCCAGCAGTTTGCCCCAGGGTATAAATTCACCCCTCCACTTT.

The chain has TRBV2 and TRBJ2-1; TRBD2 matches 11 bases. Germline V gene lookup returns CDR1 SNHLY and CDR2 FYNNEI. The CDR3 totals 15 residues. V shed 6 bases, J shed 4 bases, and the junction held 5 bases outside the gene matches. The CDR3 bases are TGTGCCAGCAGGCCCGGGACTAGCGGTTACAATGAGCAGTTCTTC. As protein: CASRPGTSGYNEQFF.

CDR3 sequence reads: CASSPSGTGGEQFF. CDR3 nucleotide sequence: TGTGCCAGCTCACCATCCGGGACAGGGGGTGAGCAGTTCTTC. The V call is TRBV18, the J call TRBJ2-1, with 11 bases lining up with TRBD1. Per germline, CDR1 KGHSH and CDR2 LQKENI. The CDR3 totals 14 residues. With 2 bases clipped from V and 9 bases from J, the junction kept 3 bases outside the gene matches.

The CDR3 region has the DNA TGTGCCATCAGTGACCTTAATCAGCCCCAGCATTTT. Translated, it gives CAISDLNQPQHF. This chain joins TRBV10-3 and TRBJ1-5, with D unresolved. From germline, CDR1 is ENHRY and CDR2 SYGVKD. The V gene lost 3 bases and the J gene lost 4 bases, with 4 bases spanning the gap. This CDR3 spans 12 amino acids.

This clone occurred a few times. For the CDR3, the DNA is TGTGCCAGCAGCTTGTATCTGGGGTTGGGGGCACCCGGGGAGCTGTTTTTT. The encoded protein is CASSLYLGLGAPGELFF. The chain is built from TRBV5-4 and TRBJ2-2; perhaps TRBD1 as D (6 bases). CDR1 and CDR2 from the germline V gene are SGHNT and YYREEE (reference sequence). The CDR3 is 17 residues long. V shed 1 base and J shed 6 bases, with 19 bases lying between them.

The chain employs TRBV5-1 and TRBJ1-1; D is ambiguous. V lost 4 bases and J lost 5, with 18 bases in between. The CDR3 has 15 residues. Germline V gene data show CDR1 as SGHRS and CDR2 as YFSETQ. In nucleotides, the CDR3 is TGCGCCAGCAGCACGCCGGGATCGCTGTGGACTGAAGCTTTCTTT. Translated: CASSTPGSLWTEAFF.

The chain uses TRBV6-5 and TRBJ1-3, with D perhaps matching TRBD1 (5 bases). Per germline, CDR1 MNHEY and CDR2 SVGAGI. This CDR3 is built from 15 residues. V shed 6 bases and J shed 3 bases, with 15 bases lying between them. The CDR3 DNA is TGTGCCAGCAGGGCGGGACCGCTACTTGGAAACACCATATATTTT. It translates to CASRAGPLLGNTIYF.

This rearrangement joins TRBV6-5 to TRBJ1-1, with 11 nucleotides matching TRBD1. The length of the CDR3 is 14 residues. Germline CDR1 and CDR2: MNHEY and SVGAGI. The V gene end was trimmed by 6 bases and the J gene end by 1 base; junction bases not matched to a gene: 1. The DNA of the CDR3 is TGTGCCAGCAGGGGGACAGGGGGGAACACTGAAGCTTTCTTT. As protein: CASRGTGGNTEAFF.

The rearrangement links TRBV6-5 to TRBJ1-2; D is possibly TRBD1 (5 bases). This CDR3 region has 14 residues. Per germline, CDR1 MNHEY and CDR2 SVGAGI. Trimming shortened V by 6 bases and J by 5 bases, and 16 bases separated the two germline ends. The chain's CDR3 is CASRQFRESYGYTF. The CDR3 coding sequence is TGTGCCAGCAGGCAGTTCAGGGAAAGTTATGGCTACACCTTC.

The chain couples TRBV6-5 to TRBJ1-6, with 7 positions matching TRBD1. V dropped 6 bases and J dropped 8; count of bases not matched to a gene: 10. The germline V gene has CDR1 MNHEY and CDR2 SVGAGI. The CDR3 contains 15 residues. The CDR3 DNA reads as TGTGCCAGCAGCCACGAGGGGGCGCGGGATTCACCCCTCCACTTT. This translates into CASSHEGARDSPLHF.

This rearrangement joins TRBV2 to TRBJ2-5; TRBD2 might be the D (7 bases). Germline V gene lookup returns CDR1 SNHLY and CDR2 FYNNEI. The CDR3 is 15 amino acids. V lost 6 bases to trimming and J lost 2 bases, with 16 bases between them. The CDR3 spells CASSLAGAGQETQYF. CDR3 nucleotides: TGTGCCAGCAGCCTGGCGGGGGCGGGACAAGAGACCCAGTACTTC.

The rearrangement joins TRBV9 to TRBJ1-2, with D tentatively TRBD1 (5 bases). This CDR3 is built from 15 residues. Trimming left V 3 bases short and J 4 bases short, with 16 bases between. Germline V gene data show CDR1 as SGDLS and CDR2 as YYNGEE. The CDR3, as DNA: TGTGCCAGCAGCGCGACCACAGGTCGCGGCTATGGCTACACCTTC. It specifies CASSATTGRGYGYTF.

The chain employs TRBV5-1 and TRBJ1-5; no clear D. Trimming took 2 bases from V and 6 from J, leaving 15 bases between them. There are 15 residues in the CDR3. The germline CDR1 and CDR2 sequences are SGHRS and YFSETQ. The CDR3 reads CASSFDTRRGQPQHF. The CDR3 region has the DNA TGCGCCAGCAGCTTCGACACCCGGCGGGGTCAGCCCCAGCATTTT. Using reference TRBV5-1 and TRBJ1-5 for the parts outside the CDR3, the full variable domain is KAGVTQTPRYLIKTRGQQVTLSCSPISGHRSVSWYQQTPGQGLQFLFEYFSETQRNKGNFPGRFSGRQFSNSRSEMNVSTLELGDSALYLCASSFDTRRGQPQHFGDGTRLSIL.

The V gene is TRBV7-6, the J gene TRBJ2-6; D not certain. The CDR3 covers 16 residues. V lost 0 bases and J 0 bases, leaving 6 bases between the germline ends. Germline V gene sequence: CDR1 SGHVS, CDR2 FNYEAQ. CDR3 nucleotides: TGTGCCAGCAGCTTAGCGCGAAGCTCTGGGGCCAACGTCCTGACTTTC. It codes for CASSLARSSGANVLTF.

The V and J genes are TRBV18 and TRBJ2-5; 8 bases map to TRBD2. Germline CDR1 KGHSH, CDR2 LQKENI. V was clipped by 3 bases and J by 10 bases; unmatched bases: 10. The CDR3 length is 14 residues. The CDR3 DNA sequence: TGTGCCAGCTCACCCCCTGGACTAGCCGGGGGCCAGTACTTC. Protein: CASSPPGLAGGQYF.

The V call is TRBV6-5, the J call TRBJ2-7; D may be TRBD1 (7 bases). Trimming removed 6 bases from V and 4 bases from J, with 13 bases in between. CDR1 is MNHEY and CDR2 is SVGAGI in the germline V gene. CDR3 size: 13 residues. The CDR3 sequence is CASSQGGPYEQYF. The CDR3 DNA sequence: TGTGCCAGCAGCCAGGGGGGCCCTTACGAGCAGTACTTC.

The chain uses TRBV28 and TRBJ1-5, with D possibly TRBD1 on 6 matching bases. The germline V gene has CDR1 MDHEN and CDR2 SYDVKM. The CDR3 runs to 14 residues. V gave up 7 bases and J gave up 4 bases, with 14 bases separating them. The CDR3 loop reads CASTLWGPNQPQHF. In DNA form, the CDR3 reads TGTGCCAGCACACTCTGGGGGCCGAATCAGCCCCAGCATTTT.

The chain joins TRBV19 to TRBJ2-2; TRBD2 aligns across 7 bases. V lost 0 bases and J lost 4; bases outside the gene matches: 17. CDR1 LNHDA and CDR2 SQIVND come from the germline V gene (reference sequence). This CDR3 contains 20 residues. Here the CDR3 DNA reads TGTGCCAGTAGTATAGATTTAAGGAGAAGGCGGGAGTTAATCACCGGGGAGCTGTTTTTT. This codes for CASSIDLRRRRELITGELFF. Full variable domain (rest looked up from reference TRBV19 and TRBJ2-2): DGGITQSPKYLFRKEGQNVTLSCEQNLNHDAMYWYRQDPGQGLRLIYYSQIVNDFQKGDIAEGYSVSREKKESFPLTVTSAQKNPTAFYLCASSIDLRRRRELITGELFFGEGSRLTVL.

This chain links TRBV3-1 (or the pseudogene TRBV3-2) with TRBJ1-2; 12 bases align to TRBD1. CDR3 length: 18 residues. The V gene's germline CDR1 is LGHDT and CDR2 YNNKEL (reference sequence). Losses at the gene ends were 0 bases for V and 6 bases for J; bases not matched to a gene: 11. This chain's CDR3 is CASSQDRSRDRGRHGYTF. The CDR3 DNA reads as TGTGCCAGCAGCCAAGACCGCTCCCGGGACAGGGGGCGCCATGGCTACACCTTC.

The chain has TRBV7-8 and TRBJ2-1, with 16 bases that match TRBD2. Germline V gene sequence: CDR1 SGHVS, CDR2 FQNEAQ. The CDR3 contains 19 residues. Trimming removed 4 bases from V and 1 base from J; junction bases left unmatched: 7. The CDR3 bases are TGTGCCAGCAGCTCGGGACTAGCGGGGGGGCCTCGGTCCTACAATGAGCAGTTCTTC. Protein sequence: CASSSGLAGGPRSYNEQFF. The full variable domain, completed using reference TRBV7-8 and TRBJ2-1, is GAGVSQSPRYKVAKRGQDVALRCDPISGHVSLFWYQQALGQGPEFLTYFQNEAQLDKSGLPSDRFFAERPEGSVSTLKIQRTQQEDSAVYLCASSSGLAGGPRSYNEQFFGPGTRLTVL.

The chain recombines TRBV6-2 or TRBV6-3 with TRBJ2-7, with 8 bases identical to TRBD1. V lost 4 bases to trimming and J lost 2 bases; unmatched junction nucleotides: 7. The germline CDR1 and CDR2 sequences are MNHEY and SVGEGT. The CDR3 has 15 amino acids. The CDR3 loop is CASSSFGTGPYEQYF. The CDR3 DNA is TGTGCCAGCAGTTCCTTCGGGACAGGACCCTACGAGCAGTACTTC.

J is TRBJ1-5 and V is TRBV10-3; a possible D gene is TRBD1 (6 bases). The CDR3 is made up of 14 amino acids. Trimming took off 0 bases at V and 6 bases at J, with 9 bases between the two ends. In germline, CDR1 is ENHRY, CDR2 SYGVKD. The DNA for the CDR3 is TGTGCCATCAGTGAGTCCCTAGGGGGTCAGCCCCAGCATTTT. Its translation: CAISESLGGQPQHF.

The J gene is TRBJ2-1, the V gene TRBV4-3; 7 bases match TRBD2. Germline V gives CDR1 LGHNA, CDR2 YSLEER. The CDR3 is 16 amino acids. Losses at the gene ends were 5 bases for V and 0 bases for J; bases not matched to a gene: 7. As DNA, the CDR3 is TGCGCCAGCAGCGCCCTACTAGCGAGCTCCTACAATGAGCAGTTCTTC. It codes for CASSALLASSYNEQFF.

The chain combines TRBV5-4 with TRBJ2-7, with 7 bases identical to TRBD1. The trim removed 0 bases at V and 0 bases at J, leaving 3 bases unmatched. Germline loops: CDR1 SGHNT, CDR2 YYREEE (reference sequence). CDR3 size: 15 residues. CDR3 sequence: CASSLGGQVSYEQYF. CDR3 nucleotide sequence: TGTGCCAGCAGCTTGGGTGGACAGGTCTCCTACGAGCAGTACTTC.

This sequence joins TRBV7-9 and TRBJ1-1; D may be TRBD1 (5 bases). The V gene lost 1 base and the J gene lost 4 bases, with 19 bases spanning the gap. The CDR3 sequence is 17 residues long. CDR1 SEHNR and CDR2 FQNEAQ come from the germline V gene (reference sequence). CDR3 sequence reads: CASSLVKDIWGSTEAFF. CDR3 sequence (DNA): TGTGCCAGCAGCTTAGTCAAGGACATTTGGGGTAGCACTGAAGCTTTCTTT.

This rearrangement joins TRBV6-6 to TRBJ1-4; D may be TRBD1 (5 bases). The CDR3 runs 15 residues. CDR1 is MNHNY and CDR2 is SVGAGI in the germline V gene (reference sequence). V was cut by 8 bases and J by 10 bases, with 23 bases left in between. CDR3 sequence: CASLLPEGRGGKLFF. The CDR3 region has the DNA TGTGCCAGCCTCCTCCCGGAAGGGAGGGGAGGAAAACTGTTTTTT.

The chain is built from TRBV7-2 and TRBJ2-7; 10 bases line up with TRBD2. The CDR3 is 16 residues long. The J segment lost 6 bases and the V segment lost 5 bases, leaving 13 bases of the junction unmatched. The germline V gene has CDR1 SGHTA and CDR2 FQGNSA. As DNA, the CDR3 is TGTGCCAGCAGCGTACGTACCGGGACTAGCGCGACCGAGCAGTACTTC. This gives the protein CASSVRTGTSATEQYF.

The rearrangement uses TRBV19 and TRBJ1-2; D not certain. The germline CDR1 and CDR2 sequences are LNHDA and SQIVND (reference sequence). CDR3 length equals 15 residues. The V gene lost 7 bases and the J gene lost 7 bases, with 22 bases spanning the gap. The CDR3 DNA is TGTGCCAGTAACCACGAGGGAATGACGGTTGGTGGCTACACCTTC. It yields the protein CASNHEGMTVGGYTF.

V is TRBV19 and J is TRBJ2-2, with 8 bases matching TRBD1. This CDR3 region has 17 residues. CDR1 is LNHDA, CDR2 SQIVND, per germline (reference sequence). V was clipped by 5 bases and J by 2 bases; unmatched bases: 10. CDR3: CASSLVGTGLNTGELFF. CDR3 DNA sequence: TGTGCCAGTAGTCTGGTGGGGACAGGTCTAAACACCGGGGAGCTGTTTTTT.